These 27 T cell receptor beta chains came from one sample sequenced in a study of blood T cell repertoires in COVID-19. The protocol was immunoSEQ multiplex PCR, while the TCRdb copy is restricted to in-frame clones and leaves out a portion. The sample has 200,000 to 250,000 clones; 70% to 90% are singletons. Sequences were obtained from peripheral blood. Receptors were obtained from a man between 45 and 60 years old who had recovered from COVID-19.

This chain uses TRBV28 with TRBJ2-7; D is unresolved. The CDR3 has 13 residues. V shed 5 bases and J shed 0 bases, with 8 bases lying between them. The germline V gene encodes CDR1 MDHEN and CDR2 SYDVKM. This CDR3 reads CASSGPPSYEQYF. CDR3 nucleotide sequence: TGTGCCAGCAGTGGGCCCCCCTCCTACGAGCAGTACTTC.

This chain joins TRBV10-2 and TRBJ1-3, with D tentatively TRBD1 (6 bases). Germline CDR1 and CDR2: WSHSY and SAAADI. This CDR3 region has 16 residues. Trimming shortened V by 7 bases and J by 0 bases, and 16 bases separated the two germline ends. CDR3 nucleotide sequence: TGCGCCAGCAAGAGGCAGGGGACGAGCTCTGGAAACACCATATATTTT. Translated, it gives CASKRQGTSSGNTIYF.

The V gene is TRBV30, the J gene TRBJ1-1, with a possible D match to TRBD1 (5 bases). Trimming left V 8 bases short and J 0 bases short, with 10 bases between. Looked up from germline, CDR1 is GTSNPN and CDR2 is SVGIG (reference sequence). This CDR3 is built from 12 residues. The CDR3 DNA is TGTGCCGGATCAGGGATGAACACTGAAGCTTTCTTT. This sequence encodes CAGSGMNTEAFF.

The gene calls are TRBV29-1 and TRBJ2-1, with D tentatively TRBD1 (5 bases). Germline V CDR1 and CDR2: SQVTM, ANQGSEA. With 5 bases removed from V and 8 bases from J, the gap between germline ends came to 13 bases. This CDR3 contains 12 residues. This CDR3 is CSVTQGIDEQFF. Here the CDR3 DNA reads TGCAGCGTTACTCAGGGTATCGATGAGCAGTTCTTC.

The chain uses TRBV5-1 and TRBJ1-2, with 7 nucleotides matching TRBD1. Per germline, CDR1 SGHRS and CDR2 YFSETQ. J lost 4 bases, V lost 4 bases, and 4 bases had no gene match. The CDR3 has 13 amino acids. CDR3 region: CASSPGDSYGYTF. The DNA of the CDR3 is TGCGCCAGCAGCCCGGGGGACAGCTATGGCTACACCTTC.

Here the CDR3 DNA reads TGTGCCAGTACCACTAGCGGGAGGTACGAGCAGTACTTC. Translated: CASTTSGRYEQYF. V is TRBV5-6 and J is TRBJ2-7; the match to TRBD2 covers 12 bases. The CDR3 is 13 residues long. The V gene end was trimmed by 8 bases and the J gene end by 4 bases; junction bases not matched to a gene: 4. The V gene's germline CDR1 is SGHDT and CDR2 YYEEEE.

This chain joins TRBV30 and TRBJ2-1, with 10 nucleotides matching TRBD2. The CDR3 loop spans 16 amino acids. The junction had 12 bases not matched to a gene; V was cut back by 1 base and J by 9 bases. Per germline, CDR1 GTSNPN and CDR2 SVGIG (reference sequence). The CDR3 nucleotides read TGTGCCTGGAGTGAGCTAGCTAGCGGGAGTTTAGTTGAGCAGTTCTTC. Amino acids: CAWSELASGSLVEQFF.

The chain employs TRBV6-6 and TRBJ1-3; possibly TRBD1 for D (5 bases). V dropped 7 bases and J dropped 3 bases, with 16 bases sitting between them. Per germline, CDR1 MNHNY and CDR2 SVGAGI (reference sequence). CDR3 size: 15 residues. The CDR3 loop reads CASTERGDLGNTIYF. The CDR3 coding sequence is TGTGCCAGCACCGAACGCGGGGACCTTGGAAACACCATATATTTT.

The V gene is TRBV6-2 or TRBV6-3, the J gene TRBJ2-2, with a possible D match to TRBD2 (5 bases). Germline CDR1 and CDR2: MNHEY and SVGEGT. The CDR3 is 13 amino acids. V dropped 6 bases and J dropped 7 bases, with 12 bases sitting between them. The CDR3 bases are TGTGCCAGCAGCCGGAGAGGGATCGGGGAGCTGTTTTTT. Residues: CASSRRGIGELFF.

The genes are TRBV25-1 and TRBJ1-4, with 10 positions matching TRBD1. V gave up 0 bases and J gave up 8 bases; unmatched junction bases: 3. This CDR3 spans 15 amino acids. The germline gives CDR1 MGHDK, CDR2 SYGVNS. The CDR3 DNA reads TGTGCCAGCAGTGAATATAGGGGACAGGGGGAAAAACTGTTTTTT. This encodes CASSEYRGQGEKLFF. The variable domain in full, completed from reference TRBV25-1 and TRBJ1-4, reads EADIYQTPRYLVIGTGKKITLECSQTMGHDKMYWYQQDPGMELHLIHYSYGVNSTEKGDLSSESTVSRIRTEHFPLTLESARPSHTSQYLCASSEYRGQGEKLFFGSGTQLSVL.

This clone was counted once. The J gene is TRBJ2-3, the V gene TRBV27; 7 bases align to TRBD1. The CDR3 sequence is 15 residues long. Looked up from germline, CDR1 is MNHEY and CDR2 is SMNVEV (reference sequence). V was clipped by 5 bases and J by 4 bases; unmatched bases: 9. For the CDR3, the DNA is TGTGCCAGCAGTACGAGACAGGGAATGGCAGATACGCAGTATTTT. Encoded protein: CASSTRQGMADTQYF.

The V call is TRBV28, the J call TRBJ1-2; D not certain. Trimming took off 2 bases at V and 2 bases at J, with 9 bases between the two ends. The CDR3 loop spans 14 amino acids. Germline CDR1 and CDR2: MDHEN and SYDVKM. This CDR3 is CASSLAKRNYGYTF. The CDR3 DNA reads TGTGCCAGCAGTTTAGCCAAGCGAAACTATGGCTACACCTTC.

This chain connects TRBV6-5 to TRBJ1-2; TRBD1 matches 10 bases. The CDR3 runs to 14 residues. CDR1 and CDR2 from the germline V gene are MNHEY and SVGAGI. V shed 5 bases and J 9 bases; nucleotides not matched to a gene: 9. CDR3: CASSNPGTGASYTF. The CDR3, as DNA: TGTGCCAGCAGTAACCCCGGGACAGGGGCGAGCTACACCTTC.

The chain employs TRBV27 and TRBJ1-2, with TRBD1 matching 8 bases. The length of the CDR3 is 15 residues. The V gene end was trimmed by 2 bases and the J gene end by 8 bases; junction bases not matched to a gene: 10. CDR1 MNHEY and CDR2 SMNVEV come from the germline V gene (reference sequence). CDR3 nucleotides: TGTGCCAGCAGTTTAAGGGGCAGGGGGCTGGGAGGCTACACCTTC. It specifies CASSLRGRGLGGYTF.

The J gene is TRBJ2-1, the V gene TRBV27; TRBD2 matches 7 bases. The CDR3 runs 17 residues. Unmatched junction bases numbered 8, after V lost 3 bases and J lost 0 bases. Looked up from germline, CDR1 is MNHEY and CDR2 is SMNVEV (reference sequence). The CDR3 loop is CASSFNIGGSSYNEQFF. For the CDR3, the DNA is TGTGCCAGCAGTTTTAATATTGGCGGGAGCTCCTACAATGAGCAGTTCTTC.

The chain couples TRBV28 to TRBJ1-5; D gene uncertain. V lost 4 bases, J lost 5 bases, and 6 bases lay in between. The CDR3 runs 12 residues. Germline V lookup: CDR1 MDHEN, CDR2 SYDVKM. This CDR3 reads CASSYVDQPQHF. The CDR3 DNA sequence: TGTGCCAGCAGTTATGTCGATCAGCCCCAGCATTTT.

This chain links TRBV5-6 with TRBJ2-6; D is ambiguous. V dropped 5 bases and J dropped 0 bases, with 9 bases sitting between them. Germline loops: CDR1 SGHDT, CDR2 YYEEEE. This CDR3 region has 15 residues. The CDR3: CASRLQSSGANVLTF. CDR3 in DNA: TGTGCCAGCAGATTACAGTCCTCTGGGGCCAACGTCCTGACTTTC.

The V gene is TRBV9, the J gene TRBJ2-1; D not resolved. Germline CDR1 is SGDLS and CDR2 is YYNGEE. Trimming pared 0 bases from V and 0 bases from J, leaving 16 bases between. The CDR3 length is 18 residues. The CDR3 sequence: CASSVEDGLHSSYNEQFF. The CDR3 DNA follows: TGTGCCAGCAGCGTAGAAGATGGGTTGCACAGCTCCTACAATGAGCAGTTCTTC.

The genes are TRBV29-1 and TRBJ1-2, with D maybe TRBD1 (6 bases). The CDR3 spans 13 residues. Trimming removed 7 bases at V and 6 bases at J, with 18 bases between. CDR1 is SQVTM, CDR2 ANQGSEA, per germline. CDR3 sequence (DNA): TGCAGCGCCTCGGTTCCAGGGGAGCATGGCTACACCTTC. This codes for CSASVPGEHGYTF.

The CDR3 coding sequence is TGCGCCAGCAGCAGCGGGAGACTAGCCGGGGAGCTGTTTTTT. Translated, it gives CASSSGRLAGELFF. This sequence joins TRBV10-2 and TRBJ2-2, with 8 bases aligning to TRBD2. This CDR3 has 14 residues. Germline V lookup: CDR1 WSHSY, CDR2 SAAADI. Trimming cost V 6 bases and J 6 bases; bases outside gene matches: 6.

This clone turned up a few times. The rearrangement links TRBV5-1 to TRBJ1-1; possible D gene TRBD1, 6 bases. Deletions cut 4 bases from V and 1 base from J, with 8 bases between. There are 13 residues in the CDR3. Germline loops: CDR1 SGHRS, CDR2 YFSETQ. The CDR3 DNA reads as TGCGCCAGCAGCCCGGGACAGAACACTGAAGCTTTCTTT. It is translated as CASSPGQNTEAFF.

Concerning this clone: Other nucleotide sequences from this sample produce the same CDR3. The V call is TRBV5-1, the J call TRBJ2-7; D is possibly TRBD2 (5 bases). Between the trimmed V and J ends, which lost 0 bases and 3 bases, there was a span of 7 bases. Germline-derived CDR1 and CDR2 are SGHRS and YFSETQ. The CDR3 totals 13 residues. CDR3 sequence: CASSLGEGYEQYF. In nucleotides, the CDR3 is TGCGCCAGCAGCTTGGGTGAGGGCTACGAGCAGTACTTC.

This sequence joins TRBV28 and TRBJ2-7, with D possibly TRBD1 on 6 matching bases. Germline lookup yields CDR1 MDHEN and CDR2 SYDVKM. V was shortened by 6 bases and J by 4 bases, with 16 bases between the two germline ends. The CDR3 runs 14 residues. CDR3 residues: CASSLGGPKYEQYF. DNA for the CDR3: TGTGCCAGCAGCCTAGGGGGACCTAAATACGAGCAGTACTTC.

CDR3 sequence reads: CASSQETSGRSYNEQFF. The CDR3 DNA reads as TGTGCCAGCAGCCAAGAAACTAGCGGGAGGTCTTACAATGAGCAGTTCTTC. The rearrangement joins TRBV3-1 (or the pseudogene TRBV3-2) to TRBJ2-1; TRBD2 agrees at 12 bases. Unmatched junction bases numbered 4, after V lost 0 bases and J lost 4 bases. The CDR3 spans 17 residues. Germline V gene data show CDR1 as LGHDT and CDR2 as YNNKEL (reference sequence).

J is TRBJ2-1 and V is TRBV10-3; 7 bases align to TRBD1. The CDR3 spans 15 residues. The junction had 14 bases not matched to a gene; V was cut back by 8 bases and J by 7 bases. Germline loops: CDR1 ENHRY, CDR2 SYGVKD. The CDR3 loop is CAIHRQGSGQNEQFF. The CDR3 DNA follows: TGTGCCATCCACCGACAGGGAAGCGGTCAGAATGAGCAGTTCTTC.

The chain recombines TRBV5-1 with TRBJ2-7; a possible D gene is TRBD2 (5 bases). With 4 bases removed from V and 4 bases from J, the gap between germline ends came to 15 bases. CDR1 SGHRS and CDR2 YFSETQ come from the germline V gene. The CDR3 contains 14 residues. The CDR3: CASSQSYSDYEQYF. Written as DNA, the CDR3 is TGCGCCAGCAGCCAGAGTTATAGCGATTACGAGCAGTACTTC.

In nucleotides, the CDR3 is TGTGCCACCAGCCACCGGGGTAGCAGAGGACTTTGGGGCTACACCTTC. Its translation: CATSHRGSRGLWGYTF. The V gene is TRBV15, the J gene TRBJ1-2; D gene unclear. The germline CDR1 and CDR2 sequences are LNHNV and YYDKDF (reference sequence). V was trimmed by 5 bases and J by 8 bases, leaving 24 bases between them. This CDR3 is built from 16 residues.